This T cell receptor (beta chain) was identified during a study of blood T cell repertoires in COVID-19. Overall study context: COVID-19 samples, acute and convalescent, were from the United States, Italy and Spain.

Germline V gene sequence: CDR1 LNHDA, CDR2 SQIVND (reference sequence). The V end lost 3 bases, the J end lost 7 bases, and 22 bases lay between the germline ends. CDR3 length equals 18 residues. Repertoires were generated with immunoSEQ multiplex PCR, while TCRdb's copy carries only in-frame clones and drops some. The table shows approximately 77,000 clones, with 65% to 85% occurring only once. The V call is TRBV19, the J call TRBJ1-6; D is perhaps TRBD1 (6 bases). This TCR was sampled from a man between 70 and 80 years old with active or convalescent COVID-19. Sample: peripheral blood. The CDR3, as DNA: TGTGCCAGTAGTATCGAAGGCAGGGGAGCCTTCGGAAATTCACCCCTCCACTTT. It specifies CASSIEGRGAFGNSPLHF.